This T cell receptor (beta chain) was recovered during a study of OX40 agonist ivuxolimab in advanced cancers. Turning to this clone: The antigen is unknown.

Study-wide results and caveats: Normalized expansion of T-cell clones was also low for some nonresponders.

CDR1 MNHNS and CDR2 SASEGT come from the germline V gene. The CDR3 extends over 16 amino acids. The V end lost 4 bases, the J end lost 1 base, and 16 bases lay between the germline ends. Measured with immunoSEQ multiplex PCR; TCRdb has only the in-frame clones, and not every one. There are over 65,000 clones in the sample; 80% to 90% occur only once, and about 2% lies in the top ten. Autoimmune disease history or systemic immunosuppression disqualified patients. V and J are TRBV6-1 and TRBJ1-1, with TRBD1 as a possible D gene (5 bases). The source of this sequence is an adult with an advanced solid tumor such as melanoma, head and neck, liver or kidney cancer. The source was CD4+ or CD8+ T cells sorted from blood, collected in a trial of the OX40 agonist ivuxolimab. In DNA, the CDR3 is TGTGCCAGCAGTGGGGCGGGGGGTCCTTGGAACACTGAAGCTTTCTTT. Its protein is CASSGAGGPWNTEAFF.